This T cell receptor (beta chain) was sequenced in a study of cytomegalovirus exposure and HLA in healthy donors. Germline CDR1 reads KGHSH; CDR2 reads LQKENI. The CDR3 length is 15 residues. J was trimmed by 8 bases and V by 2 bases; bases with no gene match: 8. Both 60 Vbeta primers and 13 Jbeta primers went into the PCR. Repertoires were generated with immunoSEQ multiplex PCR, while TCRdb's copy carries only in-frame clones and drops some. The repertoire holds about 150,000 clones, with around 75% as singletons. The rearrangement uses TRBV18 and TRBJ1-4; 7 positions match TRBD1. Input material: PBMCs. This sequence was found in a man in his thirties or forties in good health and CMV-seronegative. The CDR3 region is CASSPATGMVEKLFF. DNA for the CDR3: TGTGCCAGCTCACCAGCGACAGGGATGGTCGAAAAACTGTTTTTT.